This TCR beta chain came from a study of cytomegalovirus exposure and HLA in healthy donors. Study outcomes and limitations: Subsequent analysis of the 95 to 150 validation repertoires found a tendency for first-cohort TCR clusters to co-occur.

The method was immunoSEQ multiplex PCR; TCRdb's version includes in-frame clones alone and lacks a portion of them. The table shows 200,000 to 250,000 clones, with roughly 83% occurring only once. In regard to this clone: Its antigen is as yet unknown.

The germline CDR1 and CDR2 sequences are MDHEN and SYDVKM. This CDR3 contains 17 residues. The trim removed 3 bases at V and 5 bases at J, leaving 8 bases unmatched. The sample comprised PBMCs. The receptor was derived from a woman aged 18-29 years in good health and CMV-seronegative. V usage is TRBV28 and J usage is TRBJ2-2; 11 nucleotides agree with TRBD2. Written as DNA, the CDR3 is TGTGCCAGCAGTTTCGTAGCGGGAGGGCTGGGAACCGGGGAGCTGTTTTTT. The encoded protein is CASSFVAGGLGTGELFF.